These T cell receptor beta chains were read from a single sample in a study of T-cell reconstitution after alpha-beta-depleted transplantation in children. TCRdb recomputed calls from the PCR reads with MiXCR, one row per CDR3 protein. Found here are hundreds of thousands of distinct CDR3 sequences, 10% to 15% of them singletons; the top ten hold approximately 2%. Specimen: PBMCs, mostly from graft donor cells, collected 360 days after TCRalphabeta/CD19-depleted stem cell transplant. All receptors derive from a male patient under 18 who had a stem cell transplant for acute myeloid leukemia, so the T cells may come from the graft donor. CDR3s include the opening cysteine and the closing phenylalanine or tryptophan.

cdr3_aa,cdr3_length,v_call,j_call
CASSLIPGETQYF,13,TRBV7-3,TRBJ2-5
CASSRLGNVVGETQYF,16,TRBV13,TRBJ2-5
CASSLAVGGLYNEQFF,16,TRBV11-3,TRBJ2-1
CAWTFQGTGGYTF,13,TRBV30,TRBJ1-2
CASSTYGGQAYGYTF,15,TRBV6-5,TRBJ1-2
CASSLGVAARNNEQFF,16,TRBV12-3/TRBV12-4,TRBJ2-1
CSVAGLAGGRDNEQFF,16,TRBV29-1,TRBJ2-1
CASRVQGVDHHEQFF,15,TRBV12-3/TRBV12-4,TRBJ2-1
CASSLTSGLPTYEQYF,16,TRBV7-2,TRBJ2-7
CASSYKGQSFLETQYF,16,TRBV6-2/TRBV6-3,TRBJ2-5
CASSLATSGRTTDTQYF,17,TRBV7-6,TRBJ2-3
CAWSVSNYEQYF,12,TRBV30,TRBJ2-7
CASSQITPGSREKLFF,16,TRBV14,TRBJ1-4
CASGGAGANVLTF,13,TRBV27,TRBJ2-6
CASSLRLAGGLLRVSYEQYF,20,TRBV11-2,TRBJ2-7
CSAAVDSLSYEQYF,14,TRBV20-1,TRBJ2-7
CSRTLRAYEQYF,12,TRBV20-1,TRBJ2-7
CASSQWNNEAFF,12,TRBV5-5,TRBJ1-1
CASSGSEGWETQYF,14,TRBV2,TRBJ2-5
CASSYLAGSYEQYF,14,TRBV6-5,TRBJ2-7
CASSPAPLGTAYEQYF,16,TRBV7-2,TRBJ2-7
CASSPTQGLGEKLFF,15,TRBV28,TRBJ1-4
CASSLTGGWNTGELFF,16,TRBV6-2/TRBV6-3,TRBJ2-2
CASSPPGREILAKNIQYF,18,TRBV18,TRBJ2-4
CASSFRALEQFF,12,TRBV28,TRBJ2-1
CSVRDRVTNGYTF,13,TRBV29-1,TRBJ1-2
CSARDYQEGANEQFF,15,TRBV20-1,TRBJ2-1
CSVVGSGQETQYF,13,TRBV29-1,TRBJ2-5
CASSLEGTSGSDEQFF,16,TRBV5-1,TRBJ2-1
CSARGQGEQYF,11,TRBV20-1,TRBJ2-7
CATSDFGLAGAGEQFF,16,TRBV24-1,TRBJ2-1
CASSQDRVAYEQYF,14,TRBV4-3,TRBJ2-7
CASSYTLYPGHPYEQYF,17,TRBV6-5,TRBJ2-7
CASHWGQGAGSAEAFF,16,TRBV27,TRBJ1-1
CASSPTSGRGLTGELFF,17,TRBV7-2,TRBJ2-2
CSATSGSTSYEQYF,14,TRBV20-1,TRBJ2-7
CSARTPGLAGVRTTGELFF,19,TRBV20-1,TRBJ2-2
CASRSTGPAYNEQFF,15,TRBV5-1,TRBJ2-1
CASSYSSIFAEETQYF,16,TRBV6-5,TRBJ2-5
CASSEPGRKQFF,12,TRBV12-3/TRBV12-4,TRBJ2-1
CASSQSGRALNEQFF,15,TRBV4-3,TRBJ2-1
CASSRESTDTQYF,13,TRBV2,TRBJ2-3
CATSDWGVLFF,11,TRBV24-1,TRBJ2-2
CASSLTGLAFSYEQYF,16,TRBV28,TRBJ2-7
CSARDLGISGVNTGELFF,18,TRBV20-1,TRBJ2-2
CSARDGQELYEQYF,14,TRBV20-1,TRBJ2-7
CSARTPTGTPYEQFF,15,TRBV20-1,TRBJ2-1
CSARPAGSTDTQYF,14,TRBV20-1,TRBJ2-3
CASNTQGTLRPPPQHF,16,TRBV12-3/TRBV12-4,TRBJ1-5